Presented here are 12 T cell receptor beta chains from one specimen sequenced in a study of blood T cells in healthy people across ages. The use of a sample-barcoded 5' primer and a J-beta primer mix characterized a second PCR of about 7 to 12 cycles. TCRdb ran MiXCR on the 5' RACE reads and lists one entry per CDR3 protein. The repertoire includes 1.5 million to 2 million distinct CDR3 sequences, approximately 28% of them detected once, and 7.7% sits in the top ten. Sequenced sample: blood. The receptors here all came from a woman in her twenties or thirties in good health.

This clonotype was counted a few times. The genes are TRBV5-1 and TRBJ2-3; D is perhaps TRBD2 (5 bases). From germline, CDR1 is SGHRS and CDR2 YFSETQ. The CDR3 extends over 17 amino acids. V shed 1 base and J shed 6 bases, with 21 bases lying between them. The CDR3 DNA reads as TGCGCCAGCAGCTTGAATGGAAGGGAGAATCTGAAGGATACGCAGTATTTT. Its translation: CASSLNGRENLKDTQYF.

For this clonotype: This may arise from a read error, as a much more abundant clone is one base away. The chain is built from TRBV29-1 and TRBJ2-1; 12 bases fit TRBD2. CDR1 is SQVTM, CDR2 ANQGSEA, per germline. The V and J ends lost 7 bases and 12 bases, in that order; junction bases with no gene match: 13. This CDR3 region has 14 residues. The CDR3 is CSAFLAGGPSVQFF. CDR3 coding DNA: TGCAGCGCTTTCCTAGCGGGAGGGCCTAGTGTGCAGTTCTTC.

A few counts support this clonotype. V usage is TRBV3-1 and J usage is TRBJ2-1, with TRBD2 matching over 7 bases. V was clipped by 1 base and J by 5 bases; unmatched bases: 2. Looked up from germline, CDR1 is LGHDT and CDR2 is YNNKEL (reference sequence). This CDR3 contains 14 residues. The CDR3 reads CASSQVGLDNEQFF. Written as DNA, the CDR3 is TGTGCCAGCAGCCAAGTCGGACTAGACAATGAGCAGTTCTTC.

The genes are TRBV4-3 and TRBJ1-2, with D perhaps matching TRBD1 (5 bases). This CDR3 region has 15 residues. CDR1 and CDR2 from the germline V gene are LGHNA and YSLEER. V was clipped by 0 bases and J by 3 bases, with 11 bases between them. The CDR3, as DNA: TGCGCCAGCAGCCAAGAATACAGGCAGCACTATGGCTACACCTTC. Its translation: CASSQEYRQHYGYTF.

About this clonotype itself: One end of the junction is discordant with germline, which a read error may explain. The chain recombines TRBV2 with TRBJ2-1; D might be TRBD2 (6 bases). The germline V gene encodes CDR1 SNHLY and CDR2 FYNNEI. The length of the CDR3 is 13 residues. This chain's CDR3 is CASSEAPSGLAFF. DNA for the CDR3: TGTGCCAGCAGTGAAGCGCCCAGCGGGCTGGCGTTCTTT.

In this sample, this clonotype turned up a few times. The J gene is TRBJ2-1, the V gene TRBV20-1, with TRBD2 matching over 8 bases. Germline-derived CDR1 and CDR2 are DFQATT and SNEGSKA (reference sequence). J gave up 7 bases and V 1 base, and 9 bases lay outside the gene matches. The CDR3 length is 15 residues. CDR3: CSARVTGTRINEQFF. As DNA, the CDR3 is TGCAGTGCTAGAGTGACCGGGACTAGGATTAATGAGCAGTTCTTC.

The chain is built from TRBV2 and TRBJ1-6, with D tentatively TRBD1 (6 bases). Germline CDR1 SNHLY, CDR2 FYNNEI. Trimming took off 6 bases at V and 0 bases at J, with 12 bases between the two ends. This CDR3 region has 16 residues. This CDR3 reads CASRGTGSSYNSPLHF. CDR3 bases: TGTGCCAGCAGGGGCACAGGGAGCTCCTATAATTCACCCCTCCACTTT.

The chain joins TRBV29-1 to TRBJ1-1; 8 nucleotides agree with TRBD1. This CDR3 comprises 12 residues. Germline values: CDR1 SQVTM, CDR2 ANQGSEA. The V and J ends lost 6 bases and 3 bases, in that order; junction bases with no gene match: 3. The DNA of the CDR3 is TGCAGCGTACTACAGGGGGACACTGAAGCTTTCTTT. Its protein is CSVLQGDTEAFF.

This clonotype was counted many times. The chain has TRBV5-1 and TRBJ1-2, with TRBD1 as a possible D gene (5 bases). V lost 7 bases and J 2 bases, leaving 21 bases between the germline ends. The CDR3 covers 16 residues. Germline V gene sequence: CDR1 SGHRS, CDR2 YFSETQ. CDR3 loop: CASYPGYTGTNYGYTF. CDR3 nucleotides: TGCGCCAGCTACCCGGGCTACACCGGGACCAACTATGGCTACACCTTC.

This clonotype was detected only a few times. This sequence joins TRBV7-6 and TRBJ2-5; D might be TRBD2 (5 bases). Trimming removed 2 bases from V and 4 bases from J, with 14 bases in between. The CDR3 totals 15 residues. The germline V gene has CDR1 SGHVS and CDR2 FNYEAQ. CDR3 coding DNA: TGTGCCAGCAGCTTACTAGAGGGAGTTGGAGAGACCCAGTACTTC. It yields the protein CASSLLEGVGETQYF.

The chain couples TRBV7-8 to TRBJ2-7, with D tentatively TRBD2 (7 bases). CDR1 and CDR2 from the germline V gene are SGHVS and FQNEAQ. This CDR3 comprises 17 residues. Trimming cost V 3 bases and J 3 bases, with 21 bases left between them. This chain's CDR3 is CASSLGQGGGGLYEQYF. The DNA for the CDR3 is TGTGCCAGCAGCTTGGGCCAAGGTGGCGGGGGCCTCTACGAGCAGTACTTC.

With regard to this clonotype: One junction end disagrees with the germline gene, perhaps due to a read error. This rearrangement joins TRBV3-1 to TRBJ2-7; D is ambiguous. Germline lookup yields CDR1 LGHDT and CDR2 YNNKEL (reference sequence). The length of the CDR3 is 13 residues. This chain's CDR3 is CASSQVRNYVQYF. The CDR3 DNA is TGTGCCAGCAGCCAAGTCAGGAACTACGTGCAGTACTTC.